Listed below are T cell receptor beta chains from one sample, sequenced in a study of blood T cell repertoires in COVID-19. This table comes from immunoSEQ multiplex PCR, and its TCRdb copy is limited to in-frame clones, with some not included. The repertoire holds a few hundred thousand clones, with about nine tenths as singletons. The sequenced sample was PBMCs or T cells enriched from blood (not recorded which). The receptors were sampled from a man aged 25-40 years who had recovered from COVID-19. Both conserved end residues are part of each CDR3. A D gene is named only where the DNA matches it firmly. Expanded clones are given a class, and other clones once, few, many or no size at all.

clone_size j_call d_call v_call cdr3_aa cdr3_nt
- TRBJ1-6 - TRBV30 CAWSVLSTVTIASPLHF TGTGCCTGGAGTGTACTTTCGACAGTAACTATTGCTTCACCCCTCCACTTT
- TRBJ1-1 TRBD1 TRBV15 CATSRNRGRNTEAFF TGTGCCACCAGCAGAAACAGGGGCCGGAACACTGAAGCTTTCTTT
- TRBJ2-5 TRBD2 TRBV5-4 CASSPGGGRETQYF TGTGCCAGCAGCCCCGGGGGGGGCCGGGAGACCCAGTACTTC
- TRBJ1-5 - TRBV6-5 CASRQGNQPQHF TGTGCCAGCCGACAGGGCAATCAGCCCCAGCATTTT
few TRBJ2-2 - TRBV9 CASSVFDTNTGELFF TGTGCCAGCAGCGTATTTGACACGAACACCGGGGAGCTGTTTTTT
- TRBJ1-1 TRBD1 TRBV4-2 CASSQGFLAGGAPNTEAFF TGTGCCAGCAGCCAAGGCTTCCTTGCAGGGGGCGCCCCGAACACTGAAGCTTTCTTT
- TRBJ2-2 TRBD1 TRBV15 CATSSRGQGATGELFF TGTGCCACCAGCAGCAGGGGACAGGGCGCGACCGGGGAGCTGTTTTTT
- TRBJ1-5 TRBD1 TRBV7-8 CASSLVGQGDQPQHF TGTGCCAGCAGCTTAGTTGGACAGGGGGATCAGCCCCAGCATTTT
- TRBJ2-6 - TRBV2 CASNPRGAGISGANVLTF TGTGCCAGCAACCCCCGAGGGGCGGGGATATCTGGGGCCAACGTCCTGACTTTC
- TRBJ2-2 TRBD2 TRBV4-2 CASSQGLAGGNTGELFF TGTGCCAGCAGCCAAGGACTAGCGGGGGGGAACACCGGGGAGCTGTTTTTT
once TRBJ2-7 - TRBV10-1 CASSEFGAQGYEQYF TGCGCCAGCAGTGAGTTTGGGGCTCAGGGCTACGAGCAGTACTTC
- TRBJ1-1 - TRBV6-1 CASLEDVRRGWGTEAFF TGTGCCAGCCTTGAAGACGTTCGGCGGGGCTGGGGAACTGAAGCTTTCTTT
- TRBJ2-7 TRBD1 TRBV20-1 CSASNPRTGGGQYEQYF TGCAGTGCTAGTAATCCCCGAACAGGGGGCGGACAGTACGAGCAGTACTTC
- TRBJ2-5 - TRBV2 CASSEGRGRTNQETQYF TGTGCCAGCAGTGAGGGCAGGGGGAGGACCAACCAAGAGACCCAGTACTTC
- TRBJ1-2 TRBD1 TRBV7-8 CASSLAQGVEGYTF TGTGCCAGCAGCTTAGCACAGGGGGTTGAAGGCTACACCTTC
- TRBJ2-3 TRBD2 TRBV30 CAWSVPGLAGGNTDTQYF TGTGCCTGGAGTGTACCGGGACTAGCGGGAGGGAACACAGATACGCAGTATTTT
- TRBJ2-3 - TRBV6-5 CASRRGSTDTQYF TGTGCCAGCAGGCGAGGGAGCACAGATACGCAGTATTTT
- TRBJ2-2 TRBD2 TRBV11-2 CATLEGYGGENTGELFF TGTGCCACCCTCGAGGGCTACGGGGGGGAGAACACCGGGGAGCTGTTTTTT
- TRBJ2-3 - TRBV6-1 CASSEPLEGDTQYF TGTGCCAGCAGTGAACCCCTAGAGGGAGATACGCAGTATTTT
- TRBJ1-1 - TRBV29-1 CSVEGLRNRMNTEAFF TGCAGCGTTGAAGGGCTTCGAAATCGAATGAACACTGAAGCTTTCTTT
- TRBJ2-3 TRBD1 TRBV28 CASSLMGQAYTDTQYF TGTGCCAGCAGTCTGATGGGACAGGCCTACACAGATACGCAGTATTTT
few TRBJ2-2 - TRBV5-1 CASSSRQGGAGELFF TGCGCCAGCAGCTCCCGACAGGGAGGTGCCGGGGAGCTGTTTTTT
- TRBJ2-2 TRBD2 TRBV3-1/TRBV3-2 CASSRPGLEGSRWNTGELFF TGTGCCAGCAGCCGGCCGGGACTAGAAGGCTCCCGCTGGAACACCGGGGAGCTGTTTTTT
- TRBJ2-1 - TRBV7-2 CASSLEAGHYNEQFF TGTGCCAGCAGCTTAGAAGCGGGTCATTACAATGAGCAGTTCTTC
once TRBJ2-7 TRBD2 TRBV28 CASSLGLAGAYEQYF TGTGCCAGCAGTTTAGGTCTAGCGGGGGCCTACGAGCAGTACTTC
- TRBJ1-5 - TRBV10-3 CAISESQSQDQPQHF TGTGCCATCAGTGAGTCTCAATCACAGGATCAGCCCCAGCATTTT